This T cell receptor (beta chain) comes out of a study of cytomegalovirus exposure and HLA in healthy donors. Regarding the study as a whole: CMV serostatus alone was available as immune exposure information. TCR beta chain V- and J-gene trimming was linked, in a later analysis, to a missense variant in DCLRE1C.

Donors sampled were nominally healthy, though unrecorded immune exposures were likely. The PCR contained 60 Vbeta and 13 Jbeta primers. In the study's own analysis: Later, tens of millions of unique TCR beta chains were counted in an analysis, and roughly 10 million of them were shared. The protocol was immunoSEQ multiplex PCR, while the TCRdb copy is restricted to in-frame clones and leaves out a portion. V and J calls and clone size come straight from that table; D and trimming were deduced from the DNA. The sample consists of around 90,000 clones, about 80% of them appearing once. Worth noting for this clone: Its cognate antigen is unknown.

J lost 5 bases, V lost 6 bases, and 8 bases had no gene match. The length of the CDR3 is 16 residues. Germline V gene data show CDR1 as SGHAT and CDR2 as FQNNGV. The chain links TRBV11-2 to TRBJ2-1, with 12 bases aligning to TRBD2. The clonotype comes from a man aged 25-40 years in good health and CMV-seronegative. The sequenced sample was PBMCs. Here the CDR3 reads CASSRLAGEANNEQFF. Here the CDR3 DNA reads TGTGCCAGCAGTCGACTAGCGGGAGAGGCCAACAATGAGCAGTTCTTC.